This TCR beta chain was recorded in a study of shared clonotypes between healthy human individuals (dated by TCRdb to the early 2020s). The study in broad terms: A couple of women and three men aged 18 to 49 years were included in the cohort. Libraries were prepared and TCR repertoires were sequenced by different laboratories using diverse techniques, in order to increase sequencing depth and limit assay-specific biases. For each donor, CD4 naive and CD4 memory were each run on three plates, CD8 naive on two plates, and CD8 memory on one plate. The study deeply sequenced blood TCR repertoires of roughly five healthy adults to estimate repertoire size and the extent of clonotype sharing between individuals. Each donor's leukapheresis produced roughly between roughly 0.94 and 9.5 billion PBMCs. Findings and caveats that apply to the study as a whole: Sampling was limited to blood, and TCR repertoires in tissue likely differ from TCR repertoires in blood. When several donors were compared, the shared fraction of clonotypes was about 5% for naive CD4, 3.5% to 4% for naive CD8, about 2.4% for memory CD4, and about 0.36% for memory CD8. Because the study included a small number of donors, the genetic and exposure-history diversity represented was limited. Rarefaction of sorted-subset datasets indicated incomplete sequencing despite the large sequencing depth. Compared with non-shared clonotypes, the clonotypes found in all four sorted-subset donors had higher generation probabilities. Based on pairwise subsampling, the degree of clonotype sharing among donors was expected to be affected by sequencing depth. Larger estimated clonotype richness was generally found for naive subsets than for memory subsets.

For the CD8 naive samples, CD45RO-negative cells were positively selected for CCR7, yielding a CD45RA+CCR7+ population from which TemRA cells were excluded. The donors were healthy, HIV-negative adults who had no recently reported acute infections or vaccinations. All donors were Caucasian adults living in Nashville, Tennessee, USA. Blood was collected by leukapheresis, and PBMCs were isolated by Ficoll-Histopaque density gradient centrifugation and then cryopreserved in liquid nitrogen vapor phase. Purity and quantity of every magnetically sorted T cell population were checked by analytical flow cytometry. Genomic DNA was isolated from each sorted fraction and quantified by UV absorbance on a Nanodrop 2000c. This clone appeared a single time. Its antigen remains unidentified. The sample holds no much larger clone one base away, and base qualities are not on file. Using the deep immunoSEQ assay, TCR CDR3 regions were amplified from genomic DNA by multiplex PCR. Extracted genomic DNA from each cell subset was spread evenly across all wells of several immunoSEQ 96-well plates, with each plate serving as a replicate. For sorted subsets, about 0.2 ug genomic DNA, equal to some 28,000 T cell genomes, was loaded into each replicate PCR. Purified libraries were quantified with a Qubit 3.0 fluorometer, sized on a Bioanalyzer 2100, and re-quantified with the KAPA Library Quantification kit. Each immunoSEQ 96-well plate was sequenced on its own single-read 150-cycle Illumina NextSeq 550 flow cell. For the original study's pipeline: Because the immunoSEQ output held only junctional sequences and lacked quality scores, the filtering could not match the filtering applied to full-length reads. To assign V/J genes and CDR3, sequences were annotated against IMGT germline references using PyIR, a Python wrapper for IgBLAST v1.9. Any read was removed if the V/J assignment was weak (E-value above 1e-6), the CDR3 was missing, or the read contained stop codons, out-of-frame junctions, or ambiguous translated residues. V3J clonotypes were defined as sequences sharing the same inferred V gene, J gene, and CDR3 amino acid sequence. To compute the percentage overlap between repertoires, the number of shared unique clonotypes was divided by the size of the smaller repertoire. RTK rarefaction, the Chao1 estimator, and Recon v2.1 estimates of unobserved clonotypes were used to assess repertoire richness. Generation probabilities for all TCRbeta clonotypes obtained by the gDNA method from a handful of donors were computed using OLGA. Not all clones reach the TCRdb copy of this immuneACCESS table, which keeps in-frame sequences only. Checked studies attribute under half of the gap to unresolved V genes and leave the rest unexplained. D and trimming were read from the DNA, whereas the V and J calls and clone size are those reported in that table. Present in this sample are 2 million to 2.5 million clones, approximately 94% of which were seen just once. The top ten hold 0.9% to 1.3% of the sample.

In the germline V gene, CDR1 corresponds to SGHDT and CDR2 to YYEEEE. V is clipped by 0 bases and J by 5 bases, and the sequence between their germline boundaries is 14 bases long. CDR3 length: 15 amino acids, cysteine to phenylalanine. The only DNA kept is the CDR3, 45 bases in frame from the first base. The V and J segments used are TRBV5-6 and TRBJ2-5; the best D guess is TRBD2, with 5 bases matching. The clonotype was recovered from a man younger than 30 in good health. Sequencing was done on a sample of naive CD8+ T cells sorted from blood. In the paper's terms, the cell subset or site label means: CD45RA+CCR7+. This receptor carries the CDR3 CASSLATTGSETQYF. The DNA sequence is TGTGCCAGCAGCTTGGCGACTACCGGTTCGGAGACCCAGTACTTC. Full variable domain (CDR3 extended with the reference TRBV5-6 and TRBJ2-5 proteins): DAGVTQSPTHLIKTRGQQVTLRCSPKSGHDTVSWYQQALGQGPQFIFQYYEEEERQRGNFPDRFSGHQFPNYSSELNVNALLLGDSALYLCASSLATTGSETQYFGPGTRLLVL.